This T cell receptor (beta chain) was sequenced during a study of CD8+CD57+ T cells in acquired aplastic anemia. About the study: Each DNA sample taken from sorted CD4+ and CD8+ cells came to about 3.4 ug on average.

Study outcomes and limitations: Patients had around 30 CD8+ CDR3 sequences in common with controls (the shared set).

For this clonotype: Its specificity is not known.

TCR beta VDJ and CDR3 profiling used genomic DNA as template. TCRdb re-called the reads with MiXCR, one entry per CDR3 protein. The repertoire consists of 200,000 or so distinct CDR3 sequences, with roughly 64% occurring once and the leading ten covering 46%. V shed 0 bases and J shed 9 bases, with 8 bases lying between them. CDR3 length: 12 amino acids. The germline V gene encodes CDR1 LNHNV and CDR2 YYDKDF (reference sequence). V gene TRBV15 combines with J gene TRBJ1-2; no reliable D call. The TCR was taken from a human donor with severe aplastic anemia or a healthy control (not recorded which). The source material was sorted CD4+, CD8+, or CD8+CD57+ T cells (not recorded which) from PBMCs. CDR3 loop: CATSRDGVSYTF. The CDR3 nucleotides are TGTGCCACCAGCAGAGATGGGGTTAGCTACACCTTC.